The clone carrying this TCR beta chain was observed a few times. This entry comes from a study of blood T cell repertoires in COVID-19. In the study overall: COVID-19 samples from acute and convalescent phases originated in the United States, Italy and Spain. T cells, B-cell-depleted T cells, or PBMCs provided the cDNA or gDNA that served as material.

Trimming removed 5 bases from V and 5 bases from J; junction bases left unmatched: 5. Germline loops: CDR1 SGHTA, CDR2 FQGNSA. CDR3 length: 15 amino acids. Authors' methods: Estimation of nucleated cell counts relied on the amplification of reference gene primers. Here immunoSEQ multiplex PCR was the method, and the copy in TCRdb shows in-frame clones only, minus some. V and J calls and clone size are given by that table; D and trimming were obtained from the DNA. The profile shows 55,000 or so clones, around 80% of them singletons. While infection was still active, Seattle patients were enrolled and then followed longitudinally.

The J gene is TRBJ2-1, the V gene TRBV7-2, with 11 bases that match TRBD2. This TCR was sampled from a man aged 25 to 45 with COVID-19, enrolled during active disease. The sequenced material came from peripheral blood. In DNA form, the CDR3 reads TGTGCCAGCAGCAGTAGCGGGAGGGACGACAATGAGCAGTTCTTC. Amino acids: CASSSSGRDDNEQFF.